The 15 T cell receptor beta chains below come from one sample, sequenced in a study of blood T cells in healthy people across ages. Then a second PCR, running roughly 6 to 12 cycles, was carried out with a sample-barcoded 5' primer and a J-beta primer mix. TCRdb reprocessed the 5' RACE reads with MiXCR, giving one entry per CDR3 protein. Of approximately 1.5 million distinct CDR3 sequences listed, 34% are singletons. The sample consisted of blood. These receptors were taken from a woman under 40 in good health.

This clonotype was observed a handful of times. The rearrangement uses TRBV5-6 and TRBJ2-5; 8 bases fit TRBD1. This CDR3 is built from 17 residues. V was pared by 0 bases and J by 1 base, with 8 bases of the junction left unmatched. Germline lookup yields CDR1 SGHDT and CDR2 YYEEEE. CDR3 bases: TGTGCCAGCAGCTTGGGACAGGGGCTTTTAGGCCAAGAGACCCAGTACTTC. Translated: CASSLGQGLLGQETQYF.

This clonotype was counted only a few times. The chain joins TRBV25-1 to TRBJ2-2; D remains unclear. The CDR3 totals 12 residues. With 3 bases removed from V and 8 bases from J, the gap between germline ends came to 7 bases. Germline values: CDR1 MGHDK, CDR2 SYGVNS. The CDR3 nucleotides read TGTGCCAGCAGTGAGTTTCCTGGGGAGCTGTTTTTT. This encodes CASSEFPGELFF.

The chain carries TRBV12-3 or TRBV12-4 and TRBJ1-2; D gene uncertain. V lost 6 bases to trimming and J lost 6 bases, with 17 bases between them. The CDR3 runs to 14 residues. As DNA, the CDR3 is TGTGCCAGCAGCTTCTCACTCATTCCCCATGGCTACACCTTC. This sequence encodes CASSFSLIPHGYTF.

The chain uses TRBV2 and TRBJ1-2; no definite D call. Germline assignment: CDR1 SNHLY and CDR2 FYNNEI. V was shortened by 5 bases and J by 10 bases, with 38 bases between the two germline ends. The CDR3 extends over 20 amino acids. CDR3: CASSFRMTTGPMATRFLYTF. DNA of the CDR3: TGTGCCAGCAGTTTTAGGATGACGACGGGCCCGATGGCTACACGTTTTCTCTACACCTTC.

This clonotype was seen a few times. V usage is TRBV7-6 and J usage is TRBJ2-5; D is unresolved. Between the trimmed V and J ends, which lost 5 bases and 5 bases, there was a span of 9 bases. The CDR3 contains 12 residues. Germline values: CDR1 SGHVS, CDR2 FNYEAQ. CDR3: CASSQPSETQYF. The CDR3 DNA reads TGTGCCAGCAGCCAACCCTCGGAGACCCAGTACTTC. The full variable domain, completed using reference TRBV7-6 and TRBJ2-5, is GAGVSQSPRYKVTKRGQDVALRCDPISGHVSLYWYRQALGQGPEFLTYFNYEAQQDKSGLPNDRFSAERPEGSISTLTIQRTEQRDSAMYRCASSQPSETQYFGPGTRLLVL.

The table lists this clonotype with many counts. The rearrangement joins TRBV20-1 to TRBJ2-7; TRBD2 matches 12 bases. Germline V gene data show CDR1 as DFQATT and CDR2 as SNEGSKA (reference sequence). J was trimmed by 2 bases and V by 1 base; bases with no gene match: 0. The CDR3 loop spans 14 amino acids. CDR3 sequence: CSARGTSGTYEQYF. CDR3 nucleotide sequence: TGCAGTGCTAGAGGGACTAGCGGGACCTACGAGCAGTACTTC.

This clonotype was seen only a few times. The gene calls are TRBV5-1 and TRBJ2-3, with 11 bases that match TRBD2. This CDR3 has 15 residues. V gave up 5 bases and J gave up 4 bases; unmatched junction bases: 6. The germline V gene encodes CDR1 SGHRS and CDR2 YFSETQ. DNA for the CDR3: TGCGCCAGCAGGTCACTAGCGGGAGTAGCAGATACGCAGTATTTT. Its protein product is CASRSLAGVADTQYF.

As regards this clonotype: One end of the junction does not line up with germline, which may come from a read error. The gene calls are TRBV20-1 and TRBJ2-1; D is ambiguous. Germline V gene lookup returns CDR1 DFQATT and CDR2 SNEGSKA (reference sequence). This CDR3 comprises 16 residues. The CDR3 region is CSVRDLGPSSYNEQFF. CDR3 nucleotide sequence: TGCAGTGTTAGAGATCTAGGCCCTAGCTCCTACAATGAGCAGTTCTTC.

The sample holds a few counts of this clonotype. This chain uses TRBV7-6 with TRBJ2-7, with TRBD1 matching over 7 bases. In germline, CDR1 is SGHVS, CDR2 FNYEAQ. This CDR3 is built from 16 residues. The trim removed 5 bases at V and 3 bases at J, leaving 13 bases unmatched. Written as DNA, the CDR3 is TGTGCCAGCAGCCCCTCCGCCGGGACAGAATTCTACGAGCAGTACTTC. Translating gives CASSPSAGTEFYEQYF. Full variable domain (missing parts from reference TRBV7-6 and TRBJ2-7): GAGVSQSPRYKVTKRGQDVALRCDPISGHVSLYWYRQALGQGPEFLTYFNYEAQQDKSGLPNDRFSAERPEGSISTLTIQRTEQRDSAMYRCASSPSAGTEFYEQYFGPGTRLTVT.

V and J are TRBV15 and TRBJ2-5, with a tentative D call TRBD2 (5 bases). Per the germline V gene, CDR1 is LNHNV and CDR2 is YYDKDF (reference sequence). The V end lost 3 bases, the J end lost 2 bases, and 7 bases lay between the germline ends. There are 13 residues in the CDR3. The CDR3 DNA reads TGTGCCACCAGCAGCGGGGTACAAGAGACCCAGTACTTC. Translated, it gives CATSSGVQETQYF.

The chain links TRBV6-1 to TRBJ2-7, with 9 bases lining up with TRBD2. The J call is uncertain, as TRBJ2-5 better fits the DNA end. The CDR3 runs 13 residues. Germline CDR1 MNHNS, CDR2 SASEGT. This CDR3 is CASKGLAEETQYF. In DNA form, the CDR3 reads TGTGCCAGCAAGGGACTAGCAGAAGAGACCCAGTACTTC.

Regarding this clonotype: At one end the junction does not follow the germline gene, possibly because of a read error. This rearrangement joins TRBV7-9 to TRBJ1-1; D may be TRBD1 (6 bases). Germline CDR1 SEHNR, CDR2 FQNEAQ (reference sequence). This CDR3 spans 15 amino acids. CDR3 amino acids: CAGSFLRGVNTEAFF. The CDR3, as DNA: TGTGCCGGCAGCTTTCTCAGGGGAGTAAACACTGAAGCTTTCTTT.

This clonotype has just a few counts. This sequence joins TRBV5-1 and TRBJ2-6, with 7 nucleotides matching TRBD2. The germline V gene has CDR1 SGHRS and CDR2 YFSETQ. The CDR3 has 17 amino acids. V shed 1 base, J shed 0 bases, and the junction held 4 bases outside the gene matches. The CDR3, as DNA: TGCGCCAGCAGCTTGTGGGGGGGAAACTCTGGGGCCAACGTCCTGACTTTC. It encodes CASSLWGGNSGANVLTF.

In its sample, this clonotype was seen a few times. The CDR3, as DNA: TGTGCCATTGACGTCGGCAGTGGGAACACTGAAGCTTTCTTT. Amino acid sequence: CAIDVGSGNTEAFF. The chain is built from TRBV6-1 and TRBJ1-1; D gene unclear. V gave up 10 bases and J gave up 1 base, with 16 bases separating them. The CDR3 is 14 residues long. Per the germline V gene, CDR1 is MNHNS and CDR2 is SASEGT.

The table lists this clonotype with many counts. This chain links TRBV4-1 with TRBJ2-7, with D possibly matching TRBD1 (6 bases). This CDR3 is built from 15 residues. Trimming took off 4 bases at V and 2 bases at J, with 15 bases between the two ends. Germline loops: CDR1 MGHRA, CDR2 YSYEKL. For the CDR3, the DNA is TGCGCCAGCAGCCCCTACGATCAGGGGCCCTACGAGCAGTACTTC. Translation: CASSPYDQGPYEQYF.